This record covers a single T cell receptor (beta chain). The second PCR ran roughly 6 to 11 cycles with a sample-barcoded 5' primer and J-beta primers. TCRdb passed the 5' RACE reads through MiXCR, listing each CDR3 protein once. The sample includes 1,500,000 or so distinct CDR3 sequences, 59% of them seen just once. This record belongs to a study of blood T cells in healthy people across ages. There are 17 residues in the CDR3. CDR1 is MNHEY, CDR2 SMNVEV, per germline (reference sequence). Trimming stripped 8 bases from V and 0 bases from J, with 22 bases between. This receptor was identified in a man between 18 and 29 years old in good health. The chain recombines TRBV27 with TRBJ2-5; D may match TRBD1 or TRBD2 (5 bases each). Sequencing input: blood. The CDR3 here is CASGYLSVEGYQETQYF. The CDR3 nucleotides are TGTGCCAGCGGTTATTTGAGCGTCGAGGGGTACCAAGAGACCCAGTACTTC.